Below, one TCR beta chain is given with its context. Its cognate antigen is unknown. In the PCR, 60 Vbeta and 13 Jbeta primers were used. Some clones are missing from TCRdb's copy, which holds only in-frame ones; the method was immunoSEQ multiplex PCR. The sample shows 43,000 or so clones, roughly 77% of them seen only once. These data are taken from a study of cytomegalovirus exposure and HLA in healthy donors. Trimming removed 4 bases from V and 3 bases from J; junction bases left unmatched: 0. CDR1 and CDR2 from the germline V gene are MGHDK and SYGVNS. This CDR3 region has 14 residues. The study, taken as a whole, reports: In a later analysis, HLA-associated TCR beta chains were more clonally expanded than equally common others. An observed cluster of highly shared sequence variants was recorded as a likely sequencing artifact.

The chain couples TRBV25-1 to TRBJ2-2, with TRBD2 matching over 9 bases. Material for sequencing was PBMCs. This receptor was obtained from a man aged 25 to 40 in good health and CMV-seronegative. CDR3 in DNA: TGTGCCAGCAGTGGACTAGCGGACACCGGGGAGCTGTTTTTT. It encodes CASSGLADTGELFF. The full variable domain, rest sourced from reference TRBV25-1 and TRBJ2-2, is EADIYQTPRYLVIGTGKKITLECSQTMGHDKMYWYQQDPGMELHLIHYSYGVNSTEKGDLSSESTVSRIRTEHFPLTLESARPSHTSQYLCASSGLADTGELFFGEGSRLTVL.